This T cell receptor (beta chain) was captured in a study of OX40 agonist ivuxolimab in advanced cancers. Assay: immunoSEQ multiplex PCR; the TCRdb copy retains only in-frame clones and omits some. The data hold 60,000 or so clones, with 88% observed a single time. J lost 12 bases, V lost 2 bases, and 5 bases had no gene match. This CDR3 is 12 amino acids long. From germline, CDR1 is SGHTS and CDR2 YDEGEE. The rearrangement links TRBV5-8 to TRBJ1-5, with TRBD1 matching 7 bases. The receptor was derived from an adult with an advanced solid tumor such as melanoma, head and neck, liver or kidney cancer. The source was CD4+ or CD8+ T cells sorted from blood, collected in a trial of the OX40 agonist ivuxolimab. CDR3 coding DNA: TGTGCCAGCAGCTTCAACCGGGACAGCCAGCATTTT. Protein: CASSFNRDSQHF. Based on the CDR3 plus reference TRBV5-8 and TRBJ1-5, the full variable domain is EAGVTQSPTHLIKTRGQQATLRCSPISGHTSVYWYQQALGLGLQFLLWYDEGEERNRGNFPPRFSGRQFPNYSSELNVNALELEDSALYLCASSFNRDSQHFGDGTRLSIL.